This T cell receptor beta chain was captured in a study of T cells in Graves' hyperthyroidism and ophthalmopathy. Whole-study context: Blood was drawn when the patient was first diagnosed and still untreated.

The CDR3 length is 14 residues. V gave up 5 bases and J gave up 0 bases, with 8 bases separating them. Germline values: CDR1 MNHEY, CDR2 SMNVEV (reference sequence). RNA transcripts were the template for amplifying TCR beta CDR3 regions. The TCR CDR3 first-round RT-PCR relied on the HTBI primer set. TCRdb itself ran the multiplex PCR reads through MiXCR, one entry per CDR3 protein. The sample has around 340,000 distinct CDR3 sequences; approximately 15% are singletons. Used for diagnoses were clinical symptoms, serum thyroxine and TRAb, thyroid ultrasound and orbital computed tomography. The study's findings and limits: Ophthalmopathy was identified by the model a median about seven months ahead of onset.

A few counts support this clonotype. Antigen: not known. The chain links TRBV27 to TRBJ1-5, with D unresolved. The material sequenced was blood. This TCR was recovered from a man between 25 and 39 years old with Graves' hyperthyroidism. The DNA for the CDR3 is TGTGCCAGCAGTCTCCTGGGTAGCAATCAGCCCCAGCATTTT. This sequence encodes CASSLLGSNQPQHF.